A selection of T cell receptor beta chains follows, all from one sample in a study of cytomegalovirus exposure and HLA in healthy donors. Profiled with immunoSEQ multiplex PCR; TCRdb holds only in-frame clones, not every one. This sample has 200,000 to 250,000 clones; approximately 88% occur once, and the top ten carry 0.71%. The sample taken for sequencing was PBMCs. The receptors were sampled from a boy younger than 10 in good health and CMV-seronegative. Each CDR3 is given with its conserved first and last residue. D genes are given only for firm matches. Size values are once, few and many counts, or a class for expanded clones, and some rows have none.

d_gene	abundance	v_gene	j_gene	CDR3nt	CDR3aa
.	once	TRBV5-1	TRBJ2-2	TGCGCCAGCAGCCCCTTGGGCCCCGGGGAGCTGTTTTTT	CASSPLGPGELFF
.	.	TRBV6-5	TRBJ2-7	TGTGCCAGCAGTTACTCAGCCGGGACAACTTCCTACGAGCAGTACTTC	CASSYSAGTTSYEQYF
.	.	TRBV7-2	TRBJ2-2	TGTGCCAGCAGCTTAGGCGGGGGCTGGACCGGGGAGCTGTTTTTT	CASSLGGGWTGELFF
TRBD1	.	TRBV6-1	TRBJ2-1	TGTGCCAGCACTCGAACTTGGACAGGGGGCAGTGAGCAGTTCTTC	CASTRTWTGGSEQFF
.	.	TRBV27	TRBJ1-5	TGTGCCAGCAAAACAGGGAGCAATCAGCCCCAGCATTTT	CASKTGSNQPQHF
.	.	TRBV7-9	TRBJ2-1	TGTGCCAGCAGCGCGATGGGCGAGCAGTTCTTC	CASSAMGEQFF
.	few	TRBV2	TRBJ1-5	TGTGCCAGCAGCGACTTAGAGGGAGGACAGCCCCAGCATTTT	CASSDLEGGQPQHF
TRBD2	.	TRBV11-2	TRBJ2-3	TGTGCCAGCAGCTTCGGGACTAGCCACACAGATACGCAGTATTTT	CASSFGTSHTDTQYF
TRBD1	.	TRBV7-9	TRBJ2-1	TGTGCCAGCAGCTTAGAGGGACAGGGGTCCTACAATGAGCAGTTCTTC	CASSLEGQGSYNEQFF
TRBD2	once	TRBV5-1	TRBJ2-2	TGCGCCAGCAGCTTGGGGCCTAGCGGGAGCGGCGGGGAGCTGTTTTTT	CASSLGPSGSGGELFF
TRBD1	.	TRBV6-5	TRBJ2-7	TGTGCCAGCAGGAGACAGGGCAGAGACTACGAGCAGTACTTC	CASRRQGRDYEQYF
.	.	TRBV30	TRBJ1-2	TGTGCCTGGAGTGTACAGGTAGCTAACTATGGCTACACCTTC	CAWSVQVANYGYTF
TRBD2	.	TRBV12-5	TRBJ2-3	TGTGCTAGTGGTTTTGCGGCGGGAGGGACGGATACGCAGTATTTT	CASGFAAGGTDTQYF
.	.	TRBV27	TRBJ2-7	TGTGCCAGCAGTCCCCAGCGACAGGATTGGGTGGAGCAGTACTTC	CASSPQRQDWVEQYF
.	.	TRBV15	TRBJ2-2	TGTGCCACCAGCAGGAGTTCGGGGTGGGGGGAGCTGTTTTTT	CATSRSSGWGELFF
.	.	TRBV25-1	TRBJ1-3	TGTGCCAGCAGTGACAGGGAAACTGGAAACACCATATATTTT	CASSDRETGNTIYF
TRBD1	.	TRBV19	TRBJ1-2	TGTGCCAGTAGTATAGCGAACAGGGGTACCTCCTTCTATGGCTACACCTTC	CASSIANRGTSFYGYTF
TRBD1	.	TRBV29-1	TRBJ2-5	TGCAGCGTTGAAGGAGCGACAGGGGGCACGAAGACCCAGTACTTC	CSVEGATGGTKTQYF
TRBD1	once	TRBV14	TRBJ1-1	TGTGCCAGCAGCCAAGATTCAGGGGGTGAAGCTTTCTTT	CASSQDSGGEAFF
TRBD1	.	TRBV7-9	TRBJ2-5	TGTGCCAGCAGCTCCCCCGGGACAGCAAGGGCCCAGTACTTC	CASSSPGTARAQYF
.	.	TRBV27	TRBJ1-5	TGTGCCAGCAGCCCTCGGCGAGGTGACAGCAATCAGCCCCAGCATTTT	CASSPRRGDSNQPQHF
TRBD1	.	TRBV5-1	TRBJ2-7	TGCGCCAGCAGCAACCGGGACAGTGTCTACGAGCAGTACTTC	CASSNRDSVYEQYF
TRBD1	.	TRBV30	TRBJ1-1	TGTGCCTGGAGTCCGGGACAGGGCAGGGCTGAAGCTTTCTTT	CAWSPGQGRAEAFF
.	.	TRBV7-9	TRBJ2-5	TGTGCCAGCAGCTTAACCCGGCAAGAGACCCAGTACTTC	CASSLTRQETQYF
TRBD2	.	TRBV9	TRBJ2-5	TGTGCCAGCAGCGCACATCCCACCGGGGGGAAAGAGACCCAGTACTTC	CASSAHPTGGKETQYF
.	few	TRBV5-1	TRBJ1-1	TGCGCCAGCAGGCCCGCACAGGGCTCTGAAGCTTTCTTT	CASRPAQGSEAFF
TRBD1	few	TRBV5-1	TRBJ2-5	TGCGCCAGCAGTTCGACAGGGTTCCAAGAGACCCAGTACTTC	CASSSTGFQETQYF
TRBD1	.	TRBV5-6	TRBJ1-2	TGTGCCAGCAGCTTGGCCGGAAGTGGACAGGGGGCCCGAAACTATGGCTACACCTTC	CASSLAGSGQGARNYGYTF
.	.	TRBV7-7	TRBJ2-1	TGTGCTAGCAGCCAGGACAGCTACAATGAGCAGTTCTTC	CASSQDSYNEQFF
.	.	TRBV6-5	TRBJ1-1	TGTGCCAGCAGTTCCATGGGGAGTACTGAAGCTTTCTTT	CASSSMGSTEAFF
.	.	TRBV4-1	TRBJ1-1	TGCGCCAGCAGCCGCAGAGGAGTCACTGAAGCTTTCTTT	CASSRRGVTEAFF
TRBD2	once	TRBV11-3	TRBJ2-1	TGTGCCAGCAGCTTTAGCGGGAGAGGGGATGAGCAGTTCTTC	CASSFSGRGDEQFF
TRBD2	.	TRBV27	TRBJ2-1	TGTGCCAGCAACCCCCGCGGGGGGATTTATGAGCAGTTCTTC	CASNPRGGIYEQFF
.	once	TRBV6-1	TRBJ1-5	TGTGCCAGCAGTGAAGCCCCAGGGGACTACGATCAGCCCCAGCATTTT	CASSEAPGDYDQPQHF
.	few	TRBV6-4	TRBJ2-1	TGTGCCAGCAGCACCGACAGTCACAATGAGCAGTTCTTC	CASSTDSHNEQFF
.	.	TRBV5-1	TRBJ1-2	TGCGCCAGCAGCTTGGTACAGGCTAACTATGGCTACACCTTC	CASSLVQANYGYTF
.	few	TRBV6-1	TRBJ1-5	TGTGCCAGCAACCCCACAGGGATTCAGCCCCAGCATTTT	CASNPTGIQPQHF
.	.	TRBV27	TRBJ2-7	TGTGCCAGCAGTTTAGTCCACAATCGGCGGCTATCCTACGAGCAGTACTTC	CASSLVHNRRLSYEQYF
.	.	TRBV7-9	TRBJ2-7	TGTGCCAGCAGCCCAGGCATCGAGCAGCACTTC	CASSPGIEQHF
.	.	TRBV4-1	TRBJ2-1	TGCGCCAGCAGCCAAGGACCTCAATCGGGCCGGGGGAATGAGCAGTTCTTC	CASSQGPQSGRGNEQFF
.	.	TRBV30	TRBJ1-2	TGTGCCTGGGGGGACAACACCGTCTATGGCTACACCTTC	CAWGDNTVYGYTF
TRBD1	.	TRBV27	TRBJ2-5	TGTGCCAGCAGTTGGACAGGGGGAAAGACCCAGTACTTC	CASSWTGGKTQYF
TRBD2	.	TRBV5-4	TRBJ2-7	TGTGCCAGCAGCCAGGAAGCCGGGACTAGATCCTACGAGCAGTACTTC	CASSQEAGTRSYEQYF
.	.	TRBV6-1	TRBJ1-2	TGTGCCAGCAGTGAGGGCACCGATGGGTATGGCTACACCTTC	CASSEGTDGYGYTF
.	once	TRBV6-5	TRBJ2-7	TGTGCCAGCCGTAGAGGCCAAAGCTCCTACGAGCAGTACTTC	CASRRGQSSYEQYF
.	.	TRBV7-9	TRBJ2-5	TGTGCCAGCAGCCTCCGGGGGACCCAGTACTTC	CASSLRGTQYF
.	few	TRBV6-5	TRBJ1-1	TGTGCCAGCAGTTTCACAGGAAACACTGAAGCTTTCTTT	CASSFTGNTEAFF
.	.	TRBV21-1	TRBJ1-5	TGTGCCAGCAGCAAAGAGGATGGACAGGGTGGTCAGCCCCAGCATTTT	CASSKEDGQGGQPQHF
TRBD1	.	TRBV7-6	TRBJ1-6	TGTGCCAGCAGCACGGGACAGGGGAGCTCCTATAATTCACCCCTCCACTTT	CASSTGQGSSYNSPLHF
.	.	TRBV30	TRBJ1-3	TGTGCCTGGAGTAACGGCGGATTCTCTGGAAACACCATATATTTT	CAWSNGGFSGNTIYF
.	once	TRBV25-1	TRBJ2-1	TGTGCCAGCAGCGGGAGACCCTACAATGAGCAGTTCTTC	CASSGRPYNEQFF
.	once	TRBV5-6	TRBJ1-1	TGTGCCAGCAGCTTTGCGGCAGGGGATGTTTCGAACACTGAAGCTTTCTTT	CASSFAAGDVSNTEAFF
.	.	TRBV13	TRBJ2-7	TGTGCCAGCAGCTTAGGCCTAGTGAGCTCCTACGAGCAGTACTTC	CASSLGLVSSYEQYF
.	.	TRBV7-9	TRBJ2-5	TGTGCCAGCAGCATAGGTTCGGGGACCCAGTACTTC	CASSIGSGTQYF
.	.	TRBV7-9	TRBJ2-1	TGTGCCAGCAGCTTAGACAGATACAATGAGCAGTTCTTC	CASSLDRYNEQFF
.	.	TRBV9	TRBJ2-7	TGTGCCAGCAGCGTAGTTGAGGTATCCGAGCAGTACTTC	CASSVVEVSEQYF
TRBD2	.	TRBV11-2	TRBJ2-5	TGTGCCAGCAGCTTGCGAAGCGGGGGGTACCAAGAGACCCAGTACTTC	CASSLRSGGYQETQYF
.	.	TRBV9	TRBJ2-7	TGTGCCAGCAGCGTAGATGCTAGCAACTACGAGCAGTACTTC	CASSVDASNYEQYF
TRBD1	.	TRBV27	TRBJ1-6	TGTGCCAGCAGTTCGACCTGGGGACAGGGTGGCTGGTATAATTCACCCCTCCACTTT	CASSSTWGQGGWYNSPLHF
.	.	TRBV6-5	TRBJ1-2	TGTGCCAGCAGTTACTCGCCCGGGTTCGGCTACACCTTC	CASSYSPGFGYTF